The clone carrying this T cell receptor (beta chain) occurred once. The germline CDR1 and CDR2 sequences are SGHTA and FQGNSA. V was cut by 5 bases and J by 0 bases, with 14 bases left in between. The CDR3 is 15 residues long. Primers for the PCR totalled 60 Vbeta and 13 Jbeta. Profiled with immunoSEQ multiplex PCR; TCRdb holds only in-frame clones, not every one. The table has some 88,000 clones, roughly 71% seen once. Each donor was healthy, and each was a bone marrow donor. This specimen belongs to a study of cytomegalovirus exposure and HLA in healthy donors. The sequenced sample was PBMCs. The receptor was isolated from a woman aged 18-29 years in good health and CMV-seropositive. The genes are TRBV7-2 and TRBJ2-7, with a possible D match to TRBD2 (5 bases). The CDR3 coding sequence is TGTGCCAGCAGCCTATCCTTAGCGTACTCCTACGAGCAGTACTTC. It yields the protein CASSLSLAYSYEQYF.